Listed here are 28 T cell receptor beta chains from one sample, sequenced in a study of identical twins. From the 5' RACE reads, TCRdb called clonotypes with MiXCR, one entry per CDR3 protein. The sample includes about 520,000 distinct CDR3 sequences, less than 25% of them seen just once. In addition, the sample was reused for a study of T cells expressing NK-cell markers.

Sequencing was performed on CD4+ T cells sorted from blood. The receptors shown here come from a woman between 18 and 29 years old in good health.

This chain uses TRBV2 with TRBJ1-1, with a tentative D call TRBD1 (5 bases). Per the germline V gene, CDR1 is SNHLY and CDR2 is FYNNEI. Trimming removed 10 bases from V and 4 bases from J, with 16 bases in between. The CDR3 is 13 amino acids. The CDR3 spells CAILGGESTEAFF. In DNA form, the CDR3 reads TGTGCCATCCTTGGGGGTGAGAGCACTGAAGCTTTCTTT.

Many counts were recorded for this clonotype. The rearrangement joins TRBV6-6 to TRBJ2-3; D gene uncertain. The CDR3 runs to 12 residues. V lost 2 bases and J 5 bases, leaving 5 bases between the germline ends. Germline lookup yields CDR1 MNHNY and CDR2 SVGAGI (reference sequence). Here the CDR3 DNA reads TGTGCCAGCAGTTACAAGGGAGATACGCAGTATTTT. Protein: CASSYKGDTQYF.

This clonotype was detected a few times. This chain joins TRBV5-4 and TRBJ2-3, with D perhaps matching TRBD2 (6 bases). Trimming took off 1 base at V and 11 bases at J, with 14 bases between the two ends. CDR1 SGHNT and CDR2 YYREEE come from the germline V gene (reference sequence). The CDR3 runs 13 residues. CDR3 amino acids: CASSLSGAARQYF. The CDR3 bases are TGTGCCAGCAGCTTGTCGGGAGCGGCGAGGCAGTATTTT.

This clonotype was observed many times. The CDR3 DNA is TGCAGTGCTATCGACCTAGCGGGAGGGAATGAGCAGTTCTTC. Its protein is CSAIDLAGGNEQFF. The chain has TRBV20-1 and TRBJ2-1, with TRBD2 matching over 12 bases. The germline gives CDR1 DFQATT, CDR2 SNEGSKA (reference sequence). This CDR3 region has 14 residues. V lost 4 bases to trimming and J lost 7 bases; unmatched junction nucleotides: 5.

The CDR3 bases are TGTGCCAGCAGCTTAGGGGGGCGAGAACGAGCTTTCTTT. This sequence encodes CASSLGGRERAFF. The chain recombines TRBV7-9 with TRBJ1-1; D may be TRBD1 (6 bases). Per the germline V gene, CDR1 is SEHNR and CDR2 is FQNEAQ (reference sequence). The CDR3 extends over 13 amino acids. V lost 1 base to trimming and J lost 10 bases, with 13 bases between them.

This clonotype occurred a few times. The chain combines TRBV10-1 with TRBJ2-7; 8 bases match TRBD1. Germline V gene sequence: CDR1 WNHNN, CDR2 SYGVQD (reference sequence). The CDR3 covers 15 residues. V shed 7 bases, J shed 4 bases, and the junction held 12 bases outside the gene matches. CDR3 loop: CASNRTGQVHYEQYF. CDR3 DNA: TGCGCCAGCAATCGAACGGGACAGGTCCATTACGAGCAGTACTTC.

The table lists this clonotype with a few counts. The chain recombines TRBV5-1 with TRBJ2-1, with TRBD2 matching 7 bases. J lost 6 bases, V lost 6 bases, and 9 bases had no gene match. The CDR3 spans 14 residues. CDR1 is SGHRS, CDR2 YFSETQ, per germline. CDR3 residues: CASIPGGGVNEQFF. The CDR3 DNA reads as TGCGCCAGCATCCCTGGGGGGGGTGTCAATGAGCAGTTCTTC.

This clonotype was seen a few times. The genes are TRBV29-1 and TRBJ2-7; D remains ambiguous. Germline-derived CDR1 and CDR2 are SQVTM and ANQGSEA. The CDR3 contains 13 residues. The V end lost 6 bases, the J end lost 4 bases, and 16 bases lay between the germline ends. CDR3 residues: CSVKDGKKYEQYF. For the CDR3, the DNA is TGCAGCGTCAAGGACGGCAAAAAGTACGAGCAGTACTTC.

Of note for this clonotype: Compared with germline, one end of the junction differs, possibly owing to a read error. The rearrangement links TRBV5-1 to TRBJ1-1; weak D call: TRBD1 (5 bases). The CDR3 is made up of 15 amino acids. From germline, CDR1 is SGHRS and CDR2 YFSETQ. CDR3 coding DNA: TGCGCCAACAGCCCACTTGGGTGGGGGGACACTGAAGCTTTCTTT. It codes for CANSPLGWGDTEAFF.

In its sample, this clonotype was seen a few times. The chain is built from TRBV20-1 and TRBJ2-1; D perhaps matches TRBD1 (5 bases). The V end was cut by 2 bases, the J end by 6 bases, with 17 bases between. Germline V gene data show CDR1 as DFQATT and CDR2 as SNEGSKA (reference sequence). This CDR3 has 15 amino acids. DNA for the CDR3: TGCAGTGCTAGATCCCCCTCAGGGATCGGCAATGAGCAGTTCTTC. Protein: CSARSPSGIGNEQFF.

This clonotype has ten or more counts. V gene TRBV12-3 or TRBV12-4 combines with J gene TRBJ1-1; 8 bases line up with TRBD1. The CDR3 spans 11 residues. J was trimmed by 11 bases and V by 6 bases; bases with no gene match: 5. The CDR3 DNA follows: TGTGCCAGCAGCCAGGGGGCAGGGGCTTTCTTT. Translating gives CASSQGAGAFF.

This clonotype was seen a few times. This chain joins TRBV6-5 and TRBJ2-7; 7 bases are a match to TRBD1. J gave up 5 bases and V 4 bases, and 8 bases lay outside the gene matches. This CDR3 is built from 14 residues. Per germline, CDR1 MNHEY and CDR2 SVGAGI. CDR3 residues: CASSSRQGWHEQYF. CDR3 coding DNA: TGTGCCAGCAGTTCTAGACAGGGATGGCACGAGCAGTACTTC.

This clonotype was seen a few times. The chain links TRBV20-1 to TRBJ2-2; D gene unclear. The V and J ends lost 6 bases and 0 bases respectively, with 11 bases between them. CDR1 and CDR2 from the germline V gene are DFQATT and SNEGSKA (reference sequence). This CDR3 has 14 amino acids. Here the CDR3 DNA reads TGCAGTGCCGCCGACTTCGCGAACACCGGGGAGCTGTTTTTT. Translating it yields CSAADFANTGELFF.

This clonotype came up a few times. The CDR3 sequence: CASSPPSVYEQYF. CDR3 nucleotides: TGTGCCAGCTCACCACCCAGCGTTTACGAGCAGTACTTC. V is TRBV18 and J is TRBJ2-7; no firm D call. The CDR3 has 13 amino acids. Trimming left V 0 bases short and J 4 bases short, with 7 bases between. Germline CDR1 and CDR2: KGHSH and LQKENI.

This clonotype was detected a few times. V and J are TRBV6-5 and TRBJ1-2, with TRBD1 identical over 7 bases. Germline CDR1 MNHEY, CDR2 SVGAGI. The CDR3 runs to 14 residues. The V segment lost 4 bases and the J segment 8 bases; nucleotides outside the gene matches: 10. CDR3 protein: CASSSFQGGKGYTF. CDR3 sequence (DNA): TGTGCCAGCAGTTCTTTCCAGGGGGGGAAAGGCTACACCTTC.

This clonotype was detected a few times. The chain combines TRBV27 with TRBJ2-1; no clear D. CDR1 is MNHEY and CDR2 is SMNVEV in the germline V gene (reference sequence). CDR3 length: 16 residues. V was shortened by 4 bases and J by 0 bases, with 13 bases between the two germline ends. The CDR3 DNA is TGTGCCAGCAGTTCACGGCCAACGGGCTCCTACAATGAGCAGTTCTTC. Protein product: CASSSRPTGSYNEQFF.

This clonotype was picked up many times. The chain links TRBV20-1 to TRBJ1-5; D ambiguous. The CDR3 has 13 amino acids. Germline CDR1 is DFQATT and CDR2 is SNEGSKA (reference sequence). The V end was cut by 5 bases, the J end by 10 bases, with 18 bases between. The DNA for the CDR3 is TGCAGTGCTGCATCTTCGCAGCGTGATCCCCAGCATTTT. It specifies CSAASSQRDPQHF.

The chain combines TRBV7-2 with TRBJ2-7; weak D call: TRBD1 (6 bases). Germline V gene data show CDR1 as SGHTA and CDR2 as FQGNSA. V was shortened by 4 bases and J by 6 bases, with 13 bases between the two germline ends. The CDR3 covers 13 residues. The CDR3 protein is CASSWQGFSEQYF. Written as DNA, the CDR3 is TGTGCCAGCAGCTGGCAGGGGTTTTCCGAGCAGTACTTC.

The chain couples TRBV7-2 to TRBJ2-7, with 10 bases lining up with TRBD2. Trimming cost V 3 bases and J 0 bases; bases outside gene matches: 2. Germline V lookup: CDR1 SGHTA, CDR2 FQGNSA. The CDR3 contains 15 residues. CDR3 residues: CASSFTSGTSYEQYF. The CDR3 DNA reads TGTGCCAGCAGCTTCACTAGCGGGACCTCCTACGAGCAGTACTTC.

The chain couples TRBV20-1 to TRBJ1-6; 7 positions agree with TRBD1. This CDR3 has 14 residues. CDR1 is DFQATT, CDR2 SNEGSKA, per germline (reference sequence). With 5 bases clipped from V and 7 bases from J, the junction kept 8 bases outside the gene matches. Here the CDR3 DNA reads TGCAGTGCTTCCCAAACAGGGGCAAATTCACCCCTCCACTTT. Encoded protein: CSASQTGANSPLHF.

This rearrangement joins TRBV11-3 to TRBJ2-1; 12 positions match TRBD2. Trimming took 5 bases from V and 7 from J; bases not matched to a gene: 3. CDR1 and CDR2 (germline): SGHNT, YENEEA. The length of the CDR3 is 14 residues. This CDR3 reads CASSQGTSGNEQFF. CDR3 sequence (DNA): TGTGCCAGCAGCCAGGGGACTAGCGGGAATGAGCAGTTCTTC. Combining the CDR3 with reference TRBV11-3 and TRBJ2-1 gives the whole variable domain EAGVVQSPRYKIIEKKQPVAFWCNPISGHNTLYWYLQNLGQGPELLIRYENEEAVDDSQLPKDRFSAERLKGVDSTLKIQPAELGDSAVYLCASSQGTSGNEQFFGPGTRLTVL.

This chain connects TRBV4-3 to TRBJ2-7; 10 bases line up with TRBD2. This CDR3 is 15 amino acids long. Germline trimming cut 0 bases from V and 4 bases from J; bases unmatched to any gene: 3. Per germline, CDR1 LGHNA and CDR2 YSLEER. The CDR3 is CASSQDLAGVYEQYF. In nucleotides, the CDR3 is TGCGCCAGCAGCCAAGATCTAGCGGGAGTGTACGAGCAGTACTTC.

This clonotype was counted only a few times. The chain couples TRBV20-1 to TRBJ2-7; D may correspond to TRBD1 or TRBD2 (6 bases each). Germline lookup yields CDR1 DFQATT and CDR2 SNEGSKA (reference sequence). V was clipped by 3 bases and J by 3 bases, with 12 bases between them. The CDR3 length is 13 residues. DNA of the CDR3: TGCAGTGCTAGGAACGGGGGCTTCTACGAGCAGTACTTC. It codes for CSARNGGFYEQYF.

This clonotype has a handful of counts. V usage is TRBV5-1 and J usage is TRBJ1-6, with D maybe TRBD1 (5 bases). The CDR3 runs to 15 residues. The V gene lost 1 base and the J gene lost 9 bases, with 14 bases spanning the gap. Per the germline V gene, CDR1 is SGHRS and CDR2 is YFSETQ. The CDR3 protein is CASSLSRERTSPLHF. In DNA form, the CDR3 reads TGCGCCAGCAGCTTGAGCAGGGAAAGGACTTCACCCCTCCACTTT.

The rearrangement links TRBV6-5 to TRBJ1-2; tentatively, D is TRBD1 (6 bases). V gave up 5 bases and J gave up 7 bases, with 17 bases separating them. CDR3 length equals 14 residues. Germline V gene lookup returns CDR1 MNHEY and CDR2 SVGAGI. The DNA of the CDR3 is TGTGCCAGCAGTACTCAGGGGCTTCTCTCTGGCTACACCTTC. Its protein product is CASSTQGLLSGYTF.

This clonotype was detected ten times or more. The V call is TRBV29-1, the J call TRBJ2-5; 11 nucleotides match TRBD2. The CDR3 has 12 amino acids. Germline CDR1 is SQVTM and CDR2 is ANQGSEA. Trimming cost V 7 bases and J 4 bases; bases outside gene matches: 2. CDR3 sequence: CSATSGVETQYF. The CDR3 nucleotides are TGCAGCGCGACTAGCGGGGTAGAGACCCAGTACTTC.

The gene calls are TRBV12-3 or TRBV12-4 and TRBJ2-7, with TRBD2 identical over 12 bases. CDR3 length: 15 amino acids. The V segment lost 4 bases and the J segment 2 bases; nucleotides outside the gene matches: 3. The CDR3 DNA sequence: TGTGCCAGCAGTTCAACTAGCGGGAGGCCCTACGAGCAGTACTTC. It yields the protein CASSSTSGRPYEQYF.

The chain couples TRBV2 to TRBJ1-1, with D tentatively TRBD1 (5 bases). The length of the CDR3 is 13 residues. CDR1 is SNHLY and CDR2 is FYNNEI in the germline V gene. Trimming pared 9 bases from V and 0 bases from J, leaving 11 bases between. Written as DNA, the CDR3 is TGTGCCAGGAGACAGCACATGAACACTGAAGCTTTCTTT. Protein product: CARRQHMNTEAFF. Looking up the rest from reference TRBV2 and TRBJ1-1 gives the full variable domain: EPEVTQTPSHQVTQMGQEVILRCVPISNHLYFYWYRQILGQKVEFLVSFYNNEISEKSEIFDDQFSVERPDGSNFTLKIRSTKLEDSAMYFCARRQHMNTEAFFGQGTRLTVV.